The 20 T cell receptor beta chains in this list originate from one sample, sequenced in a study of cytomegalovirus exposure and HLA in healthy donors (dated by TCRdb to about 2017). Receptor amplification or capture employed the immunoSEQ multiplex PCR assay. For the multiplex PCR, a mixture combining 60 forward primers for TCR Vbeta segments and 13 reverse primers for TCR Jbeta segments was used. The clones in this table, taken by TCRdb from immuneACCESS, are in-frame only. Not every clone is retained; where verified, under half of the shortfall comes from an unresolved V gene, and the cause of the rest is unknown. The sample contains around 190,000 clones, over 75% of them found a single time. The ten most abundant clones make up less than 3% of the sample. Sequencing was carried out using PBMCs. Source of these receptors: a woman in her 30s in good health and CMV-seronegative.

V usage is TRBV28 and J usage is TRBJ2-5, with D tentatively TRBD2 (7 bases). The CDR3 is made up of 14 amino acids. The germline V and J ends were trimmed by 7 bases and 5 bases, with 17 bases remaining between them. From germline, CDR1 is MDHEN and CDR2 SYDVKM. Here the CDR3 reads CASTLGGGWETQYF. The CDR3 DNA reads as TGTGCCAGCACCTTGGGAGGGGGTTGGGAGACCCAGTACTTC.

The genes are TRBV6-5 and TRBJ2-1; 8 bases fit TRBD2. The CDR3 totals 15 residues. The J segment lost 0 bases and the V segment lost 11 bases, leaving 9 bases of the junction unmatched. Looked up from germline, CDR1 is MNHEY and CDR2 is SVGAGI. CDR3 protein: CAVTEGTSSYNEQFF. The CDR3 DNA reads TGTGCCGTCACAGAGGGGACTAGCTCCTACAATGAGCAGTTCTTC.

This sequence joins TRBV18 and TRBJ2-7; a weak D match, TRBD1 (5 bases). The CDR3 totals 13 residues. V lost 6 bases, J lost 0 bases, and 9 bases lay in between. Germline CDR1 reads KGHSH; CDR2 reads LQKENI. The CDR3 region has the DNA TGTGCCAGCTCTCAGGGAAACTCCTACGAGCAGTACTTC. Translating it yields CASSQGNSYEQYF.

The rearrangement uses TRBV5-1 and TRBJ1-1, with 8 positions matching TRBD1. The germline gives CDR1 SGHRS, CDR2 YFSETQ. The CDR3 is 18 amino acids. The V segment lost 2 bases and the J segment 5 bases; nucleotides outside the gene matches: 17. CDR3 nucleotide sequence: TGCGCCAGCAGCTTCGTCGCAGGGGGCCGTGTCGAAAGGACTGAAGCTTTCTTT. Encoded protein: CASSFVAGGRVERTEAFF.

This CDR3 is CASSLVGDTEAFF. The CDR3 coding sequence is TGTGCCAGCAGCTTAGTAGGGGACACTGAAGCTTTCTTT. The rearrangement uses TRBV7-9 and TRBJ1-1; a weak D match, TRBD1 (5 bases). Per the germline V gene, CDR1 is SEHNR and CDR2 is FQNEAQ (reference sequence). Deletions cut 1 base from V and 3 bases from J, with 6 bases between. The CDR3 extends over 13 amino acids.

This clone was seen a handful of times. DNA for the CDR3: TGTGCCAGCAGCCAAAATTCACCCCTCCACTTT. This encodes CASSQNSPLHF. The rearrangement uses TRBV7-9 and TRBJ1-6; no clear D. CDR1 SEHNR and CDR2 FQNEAQ come from the germline V gene (reference sequence). The CDR3 runs to 11 residues. With 5 bases removed from V and 7 bases from J, the gap between germline ends came to 3 bases.

V usage is TRBV19 and J usage is TRBJ2-7; a possible D gene is TRBD1 (5 bases). V was clipped by 5 bases and J by 4 bases, with 9 bases between them. Germline lookup yields CDR1 LNHDA and CDR2 SQIVND (reference sequence). The CDR3 sequence is 12 residues long. In DNA form, the CDR3 reads TGTGCCAGTAGTGCCGACAGTTACGAGCAGTACTTC. Translated: CASSADSYEQYF. Using reference TRBV19 and TRBJ2-7 for the parts outside the CDR3, the full variable domain is DGGITQSPKYLFRKEGQNVTLSCEQNLNHDAMYWYRQDPGQGLRLIYYSQIVNDFQKGDIAEGYSVSREKKESFPLTVTSAQKNPTAFYLCASSADSYEQYFGPGTRLTVT.

About this clone itself: This same CDR3 is encoded by further DNA sequences in the sample. J is TRBJ2-7 and V is TRBV5-1; unclear D gene. Between the trimmed V and J ends, which lost 0 bases and 3 bases, there was a span of 7 bases. CDR1 and CDR2 from the germline V gene are SGHRS and YFSETQ. The CDR3 contains 13 residues. CDR3: CASSLVRNYEQYF. In DNA, the CDR3 is TGCGCCAGCAGCTTGGTGAGGAACTACGAGCAGTACTTC.

The V call is TRBV12-5, the J call TRBJ2-5; D is possibly TRBD2 (5 bases). The CDR3 has 16 residues. Germline V gene lookup returns CDR1 LGHNT and CDR2 FRNRAP. V dropped 4 bases and J dropped 5 bases, with 20 bases sitting between them. The CDR3 nucleotides read TGTGCTAGTGGTTGGGAGCCCCCTGGCCGAGGGGAGACCCAGTACTTC. It translates to CASGWEPPGRGETQYF.

J is TRBJ1-3 and V is TRBV2; D is uncertain. This CDR3 region has 16 residues. Trimming cost V 10 bases and J 0 bases, with 19 bases left between them. Germline V lookup: CDR1 SNHLY, CDR2 FYNNEI. This CDR3 is CATSRRELSSGNTIYF. The CDR3 DNA reads TGTGCCACCTCAAGGAGAGAGCTGAGCTCTGGAAACACCATATATTTT.

As DNA, the CDR3 is TGTGCCAGCAGCGTAGACCCGAGCTCCTACAATGAGCAGTTCTTC. This codes for CASSVDPSSYNEQFF. The V call is TRBV9, the J call TRBJ2-1; D not resolved. Germline CDR1 SGDLS, CDR2 YYNGEE. The germline V and J ends were trimmed by 0 bases and 0 bases, with 7 bases remaining between them. The CDR3 loop spans 15 amino acids.

V and J are TRBV19 and TRBJ2-3, with 10 bases matching TRBD2. The CDR3 contains 16 residues. CDR1 LNHDA and CDR2 SQIVND come from the germline V gene (reference sequence). Losses at the gene ends were 5 bases for V and 2 bases for J; bases not matched to a gene: 7. CDR3 region: CASSPAGGPDTDTQYF. Here the CDR3 DNA reads TGTGCCAGTAGTCCAGCGGGGGGGCCAGACACAGATACGCAGTATTTT.

The chain has TRBV21-1 and TRBJ2-7; the table's D call of TRBD1 was not tested on the DNA. TRBV21-1 is assigned pseudogene status. CDR3 length: 20 residues. CDR3 sequence: CASSIVKLGLDRALMFEQYF. CDR3 in DNA: TGTGCCAGCAGCATCGTTAAGTTAGGTTTGGACAGGGCTTTGATGTTCGAGCAGTACTTC.

The chain uses TRBV2 and TRBJ1-3; possible D gene TRBD1, 6 bases. V lost 6 bases to trimming and J lost 3 bases, with 15 bases between them. This CDR3 spans 15 amino acids. In germline, CDR1 is SNHLY, CDR2 FYNNEI. The CDR3 coding sequence is TGTGCCAGCAGGGGCGACAGGTCCGGTGGAAACACCATATATTTT. Amino acids: CASRGDRSGGNTIYF.

This chain connects TRBV25-1 to TRBJ1-2; D is unresolved. The CDR3 sequence is 13 residues long. Trimming stripped 6 bases from V and 2 bases from J, with 10 bases between. Germline V gene data show CDR1 as MGHDK and CDR2 as SYGVNS. CDR3 residues: CASSARANYGYTF. CDR3 nucleotide sequence: TGTGCCAGCAGCGCGAGGGCAAACTATGGCTACACCTTC.

The V and J genes are TRBV5-1 and TRBJ2-3; TRBD2 matches at 7 bases. V trimming: 7 bases; J trimming: 4 bases; junction bases outside the gene matches: 18. The CDR3 is 17 amino acids. Germline CDR1 SGHRS, CDR2 YFSETQ. The CDR3: CASSLPFGGSASDTQYF. For the CDR3, the DNA is TGCGCCAGCTCCCTCCCGTTTGGCGGGAGTGCCTCAGATACGCAGTATTTT.

This chain joins TRBV10-3 and TRBJ2-1, with 11 positions matching TRBD1. The CDR3 totals 14 residues. V shed 11 bases, J shed 6 bases, and the junction held 9 bases outside the gene matches. Germline V gene lookup returns CDR1 ENHRY and CDR2 SYGVKD. Here the CDR3 reads CASQGQGVFNEQFF. CDR3 DNA: TGTGCCTCCCAGGGACAGGGGGTATTCAATGAGCAGTTCTTC.

The chain couples TRBV19 to TRBJ2-3; TRBD2 agrees at 10 bases. V was clipped by 5 bases and J by 8 bases; unmatched bases: 4. Germline CDR1 and CDR2: LNHDA and SQIVND (reference sequence). CDR3 length: 13 amino acids. CDR3 sequence reads: CASSSTSGATQYF. As DNA, the CDR3 is TGTGCCAGTAGTTCTACTAGCGGGGCTACGCAGTATTTT.

The chain links TRBV5-4 to TRBJ2-7, with D possibly matching TRBD1 (6 bases). Trimming removed 0 bases from V and 5 bases from J, with 9 bases in between. In germline, CDR1 is SGHNT, CDR2 YYREEE (reference sequence). This CDR3 is 13 amino acids long. The CDR3 DNA follows: TGTGCCAGCAGCTTGGCAGGGGCCCACGAGCAGTACTTC. It yields the protein CASSLAGAHEQYF.

This clone was detected only a few times. V and J are TRBV9 and TRBJ2-7; TRBD1 agrees at 7 bases. Trimming at V came to 4 bases and at J to 1 base, leaving 8 bases not matched to a gene. The CDR3 covers 15 residues. Looked up from germline, CDR1 is SGDLS and CDR2 is YYNGEE. CDR3 amino acids: CASSSHRTGSYEQYF. The CDR3 bases are TGTGCCAGCAGCTCGCATCGGACAGGATCCTACGAGCAGTACTTC.